This T cell receptor beta chain originates from a study of graft-versus-host responses after intestinal transplantation. Study-wide background: Each recipient received a multivisceral, liver-intestinal, or isolated intestinal graft.

As for this clone: Its specificity is unknown.

The repertoire was sequenced with immunoSEQ multiplex PCR; TCRdb's copy has only in-frame clones and lacks some. This table holds approximately 100,000 clones, more than 85% found once. CDR3 length equals 14 residues. Trimming removed 1 base from V and 10 bases from J, with 12 bases in between. CDR1 is SGHDT, CDR2 YYEEEE, per germline. The chain couples TRBV5-6 to TRBJ1-6, with D uncertain. Sequenced here: unstimulated CD8+ T cells sorted from spleen or lymph node cells, sampled before intestinal transplant. This receptor was obtained from a human donor who received an intestinal transplant. The CDR3: CASSLSTLGSPLHF. The DNA of the CDR3 is TGTGCCAGCAGCTTGTCGACATTAGGCTCACCCCTCCACTTT.